This T cell receptor beta chain was documented in a study of human T cells and chemical hapten exposure. TCRdb reanalysed the RACE reads using MiXCR and keeps one entry per CDR3 protein. The profile shows fewer than 400,000 distinct CDR3 sequences, about 7% of them singletons. Time point indicated: patch test 1, 2 weeks after DPC sensitization. The treatment is: therapeutic diphenylcyclopropenone sensitization with weekly scalp DPC. Participating donors were patients with alopecia, aged 18 to 70 years, considered appropriate candidates for DPC. The starting material, unfractionated whole blood, was used for total RNA extraction. V lost 5 bases and J 5 bases, leaving 21 bases between the germline ends. CDR1 is SGHTA and CDR2 is FQGNSA in the germline V gene. This CDR3 spans 16 amino acids.

The chain links TRBV7-2 to TRBJ2-5; TRBD2 is a possible D gene (5 bases). This TCR derives from a woman aged 18-29 years with alopecia areata. Some clones in this sample may be carry-over from other donors' samples. This specimen consisted of whole blood, obtained in connection with sensitization to the hapten diphenylcyclopropenone (DPC). CDR3 bases: TGTGCCAGCAGCCCCCTGGTCGGGGTTAGAGAGGAGACCCAGTACTTC. As protein: CASSPLVGVREETQYF.